The T cell receptor beta chain described here comes from a study of T cells in Graves' hyperthyroidism and ophthalmopathy (dated by TCRdb to between 2018 and 2020). Describing the broader study: Peripheral blood samples were taken at the time of initial diagnosis, prior to any treatment. A discovery cohort of about 95 patients, about 40 with Graves' ophthalmopathy and about 58 with stable Graves' hyperthyroidism, was used to find distinguishing TCR V-J signatures. Following sampling, methimazole starting at 30 mg daily was given to hyperthyroidism patients, and high-dose intravenous methylprednisolone was given to ophthalmopathy patients. For training and testing, the 100 or so patients in the discovery cohort were randomly divided in a 7:3 ratio. An independent validation cohort of under 20 hyperthyroidism patients and approximately 16 patients who later progressed to ophthalmopathy tested prospective prediction of ophthalmopathy. In several Graves' hyperthyroidism patients, the study also compared T-cell repertoires from thyroid tissue with T-cell repertoires from blood. According to the paper, TCR Vbeta CDR3 sequencing was carried out on some 140 peripheral blood samples, which came from 40 to 45 ophthalmopathy, around 75 hyperthyroidism and about 17 progressor patients.

Ophthalmopathy patients had moderately to severely active disease, Clinical Activity Score of at least 3, NOSPECS grade of at least 4, and duration under 3 months. Patients with uncontrolled infections, other autoimmune diseases, pregnancy or lactation were excluded. Diagnoses were established on the basis of clinical symptoms, serum thyroxine and TRAb, thyroid ultrasound, and orbital computed tomography. PBMCs were isolated from about 10 ml of fresh peripheral blood by Ficoll-Paque density gradient centrifugation. Total RNA was extracted using Trizol reagent, and RNA quality was assessed on an Agilent 2100 Bioanalyzer. The germline V gene (reference sequence) sets CDR1 to DFQATT and CDR2 to SNEGSKA. CDR3 length: 13 amino acids, cysteine to phenylalanine. The entry retains the CDR3 DNA only, 39 bases that are in frame from base 1. Clipping removes 4 bases from V and 0 bases from J, with 3 as the unmatched junction base count.

Study-wide conclusions, independent of this receptor: Sample size was not statistically predetermined, and investigators were not blinded to group allocation. A model built on a 13 V-J signature distinguished ophthalmopathy from stable hyperthyroidism, reaching approximately 89% sensitivity and around 81% specificity in cross-validation and 80%/75% in testing. Most expanded thyroid clonotypes (frequency above 0.001) were also detected in blood, suggesting blood repertoires may reflect thyroid immune responses. In validation, the model predicted progression to ophthalmopathy with roughly 70% sensitivity and less than 80% specificity, a median of around six months before onset.

TCR beta CDR3 regions were amplified from RNA transcripts. A first-round RT-PCR of the TCR CDR3 used the HTBI primer set with the Qiagen OneStep RT-PCR kit. The libraries were constructed in a second round of multiplex PCR and then size-selected and purified. The libraries were sequenced on an Illumina HiSeq2000 using paired-end 100 bp reads. The published analysis was carried out like this. Raw data were processed with SOAPnuke, discarding reads with adapters, uncalled bases, mean Phred below 15, or no exact constant-primer or identifier match. High-quality paired reads were merged with COPE v1.2.5, and unique nucleotide sequences were defined as clonotypes. MiTCR v1.1 was used to align the clonotypes against IMGT TRBV, TRBD and TRBJ reference segments. The analysis was restricted to V-J combinations with a frequency above 0.0001, which together covered about 99% of the repertoires. The TCS score was defined as the ratio of F50 (clonal expansion) to E x V (chaos), calculated using BLOSUM62-based TCRdist between CDR3 peptides within each V-J. Welch's t-statistics and random forest reduced several hundred V-J features to about 13, which were used in a naive Bayes classifier (R e1071). The public sequencing data were trimmed at Q25 with fastp and processed into clonotypes with MiXCR by TCRdb, which kept only in-frame beta chains. Every CDR3 protein is listed once, alongside the most common genes and DNA of its rows. What appears here as the V and J calls and clone size reflects TCRdb's work, not the paper's. Across this sample there are 490,000 or so distinct CDR3 sequences, with about 16% seen only once. The ten largest clones represent over 25% of the sample.

There are many counts of this clonotype. It lacks a known antigen. No much larger clonotype is one base removed from it; base qualities were not supplied. The TCR comes from a woman in her 30s with Graves' ophthalmopathy. Recombination connected TRBV20-1 to TRBJ2-7, and 7 bases in between align with TRBD1. The sample comprised blood. The CDR3 amino acid sequence is: CSANRDSSYEQYF. The DNA sequence follows: TGCAGTGCTAACCGGGACAGCTCCTACGAGCAGTACTTC.